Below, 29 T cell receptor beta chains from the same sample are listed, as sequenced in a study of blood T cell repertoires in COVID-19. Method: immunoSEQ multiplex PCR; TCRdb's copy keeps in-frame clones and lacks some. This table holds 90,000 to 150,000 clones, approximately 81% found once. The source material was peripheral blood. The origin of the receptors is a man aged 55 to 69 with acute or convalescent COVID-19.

CDR3 DNA: TGCGCCAGCAGCTTGGGCGCTAGCGGGAGATCCGATGAGCAGTTCTTC. Residues: CASSLGASGRSDEQFF. V gene TRBV5-1 combines with J gene TRBJ2-1, with 10 bases fitting TRBD2. With 0 bases clipped from V and 8 bases from J, the junction kept 8 bases outside the gene matches. CDR1 and CDR2 (germline): SGHRS, YFSETQ. This CDR3 has 16 amino acids.

The DNA for the CDR3 is TGTGCCAGCAGCTTAGTTGGCGTCGGGAGGTACCAAGAGACCCAGTACTTC. Amino acid sequence: CASSLVGVGRYQETQYF. The chain employs TRBV11-2 and TRBJ2-5; 7 bases agree with TRBD2. The CDR3 covers 17 residues. Germline V gene sequence: CDR1 SGHAT, CDR2 FQNNGV. J gave up 0 bases and V 1 base, and 8 bases lay outside the gene matches.

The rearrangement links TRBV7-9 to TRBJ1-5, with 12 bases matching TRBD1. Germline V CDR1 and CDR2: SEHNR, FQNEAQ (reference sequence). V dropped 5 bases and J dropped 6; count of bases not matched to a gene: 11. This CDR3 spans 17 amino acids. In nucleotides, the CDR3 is TGTGCCAGCAGCCTCGGGACAGGGGGCACCCAAAGTCAGCCCCAGCATTTT. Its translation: CASSLGTGGTQSQPQHF.

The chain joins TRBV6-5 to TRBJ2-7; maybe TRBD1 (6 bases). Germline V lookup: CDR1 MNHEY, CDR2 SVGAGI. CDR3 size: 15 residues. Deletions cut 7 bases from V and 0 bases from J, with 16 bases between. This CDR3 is CASTKSLGGSYEQYF. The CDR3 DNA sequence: TGTGCCAGCACCAAGAGTTTAGGGGGCTCCTACGAGCAGTACTTC.

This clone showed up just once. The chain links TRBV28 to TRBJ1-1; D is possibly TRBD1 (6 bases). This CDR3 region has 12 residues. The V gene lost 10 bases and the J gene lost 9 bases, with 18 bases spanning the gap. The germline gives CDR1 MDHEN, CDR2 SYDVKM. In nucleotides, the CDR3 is TGTGCCACCGCGGACAGAGTTAAAAAAGCTTTCTTT. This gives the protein CATADRVKKAFF.

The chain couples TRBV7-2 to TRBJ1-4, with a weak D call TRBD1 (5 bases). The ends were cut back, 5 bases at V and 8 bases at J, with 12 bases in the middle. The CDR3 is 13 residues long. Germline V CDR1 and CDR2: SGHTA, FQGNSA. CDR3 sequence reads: CASSRGEREKLFF. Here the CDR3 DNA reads TGTGCCAGCAGCCGGGGGGAAAGGGAAAAACTGTTTTTT.

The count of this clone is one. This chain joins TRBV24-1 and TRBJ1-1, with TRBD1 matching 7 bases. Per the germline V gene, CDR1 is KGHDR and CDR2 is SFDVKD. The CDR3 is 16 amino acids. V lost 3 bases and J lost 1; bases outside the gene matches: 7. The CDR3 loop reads CATSDTSTGPNTEAFF. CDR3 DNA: TGTGCCACCAGTGATACCTCGACAGGGCCGAACACTGAAGCTTTCTTT.

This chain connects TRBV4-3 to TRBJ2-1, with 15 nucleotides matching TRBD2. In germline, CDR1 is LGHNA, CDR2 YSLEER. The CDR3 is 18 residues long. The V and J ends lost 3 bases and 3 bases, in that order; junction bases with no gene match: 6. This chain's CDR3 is CASSQGLAGGGDYNEQFF. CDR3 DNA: TGCGCCAGCAGCCAGGGACTAGCGGGAGGAGGGGACTACAATGAGCAGTTCTTC.

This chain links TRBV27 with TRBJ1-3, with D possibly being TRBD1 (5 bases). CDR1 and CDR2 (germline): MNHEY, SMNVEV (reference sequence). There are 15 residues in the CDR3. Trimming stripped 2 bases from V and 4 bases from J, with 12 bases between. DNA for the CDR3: TGTGCCAGCAGTTTAAGGGGAGGGGCGGGAAACACCATATATTTT. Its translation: CASSLRGGAGNTIYF.

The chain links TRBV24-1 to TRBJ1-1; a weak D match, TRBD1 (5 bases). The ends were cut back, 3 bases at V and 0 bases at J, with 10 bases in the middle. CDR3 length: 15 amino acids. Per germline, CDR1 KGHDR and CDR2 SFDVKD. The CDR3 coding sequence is TGTGCCACCAGTGATGCTGGGGCTATGAACACTGAAGCTTTCTTT. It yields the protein CATSDAGAMNTEAFF.

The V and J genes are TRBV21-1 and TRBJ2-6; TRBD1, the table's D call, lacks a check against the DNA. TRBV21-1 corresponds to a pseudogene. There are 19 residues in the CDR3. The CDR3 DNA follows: TGTGCCAGCAGCAAAGTATCGCGACAGACGTTTTTGGAGGCCAACGTCCTGACTTTC. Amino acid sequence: CASSKVSRQTFLEANVLTF.

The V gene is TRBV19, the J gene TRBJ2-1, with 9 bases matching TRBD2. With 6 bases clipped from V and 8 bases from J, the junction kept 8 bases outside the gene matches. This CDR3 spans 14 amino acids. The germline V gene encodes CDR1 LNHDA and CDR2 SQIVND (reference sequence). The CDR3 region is CASSGTSLLDEQFF. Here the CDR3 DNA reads TGTGCCAGTAGCGGGACTAGCCTGTTGGATGAGCAGTTCTTC.

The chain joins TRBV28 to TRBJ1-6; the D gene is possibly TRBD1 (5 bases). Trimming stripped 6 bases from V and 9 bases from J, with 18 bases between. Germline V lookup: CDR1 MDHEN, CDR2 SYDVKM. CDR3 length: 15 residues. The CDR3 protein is CASRTLLGDTSPLHF. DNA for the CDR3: TGTGCCAGCAGAACCCTGCTAGGGGATACTTCACCCCTCCACTTT. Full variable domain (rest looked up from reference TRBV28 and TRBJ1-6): DVKVTQSSRYLVKRTGEKVFLECVQDMDHENMFWYRQDPGLGLRLIYFSYDVKMKEKGDIPEGYSVSREKKERFSLILESASTNQTSMYLCASRTLLGDTSPLHFGNGTRLTVT.

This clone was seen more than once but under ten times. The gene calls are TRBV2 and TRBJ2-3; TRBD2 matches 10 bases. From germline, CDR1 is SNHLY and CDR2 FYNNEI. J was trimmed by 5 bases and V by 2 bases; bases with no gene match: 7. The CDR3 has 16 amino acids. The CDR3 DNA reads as TGTGCCAGCAGTGAACTTCCAGCGGGAGGGGGAGATACGCAGTATTTT. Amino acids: CASSELPAGGGDTQYF.

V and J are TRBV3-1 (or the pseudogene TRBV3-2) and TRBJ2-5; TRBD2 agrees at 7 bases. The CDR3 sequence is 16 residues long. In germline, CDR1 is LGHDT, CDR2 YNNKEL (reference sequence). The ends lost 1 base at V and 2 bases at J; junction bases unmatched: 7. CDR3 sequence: CASSQGWTGGQETQYF. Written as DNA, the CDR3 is TGTGCCAGCAGCCAAGGGTGGACGGGAGGTCAAGAGACCCAGTACTTC.

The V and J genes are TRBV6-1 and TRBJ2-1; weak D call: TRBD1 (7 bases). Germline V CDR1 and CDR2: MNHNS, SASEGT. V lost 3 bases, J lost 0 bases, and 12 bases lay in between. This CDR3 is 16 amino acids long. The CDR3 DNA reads TGTGCCAGCAGTGAGGAGGGGGCTGTCTCCTACAATGAGCAGTTCTTC. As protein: CASSEEGAVSYNEQFF.

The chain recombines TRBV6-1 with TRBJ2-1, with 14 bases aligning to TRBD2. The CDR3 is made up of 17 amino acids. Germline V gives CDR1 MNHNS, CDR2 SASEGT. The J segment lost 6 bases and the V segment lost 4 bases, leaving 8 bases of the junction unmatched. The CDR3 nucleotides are TGTGCCAGCAGTGTACCGACTAGCGGGAGGGCAAGCAATGAGCAGTTCTTC. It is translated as CASSVPTSGRASNEQFF.

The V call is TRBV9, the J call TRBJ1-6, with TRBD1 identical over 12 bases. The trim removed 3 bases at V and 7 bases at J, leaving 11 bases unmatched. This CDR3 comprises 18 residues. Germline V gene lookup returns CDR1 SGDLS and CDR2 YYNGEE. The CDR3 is CASSAQSRDRGRNSPLHF. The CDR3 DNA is TGTGCCAGCAGCGCCCAGAGCCGGGACAGGGGGCGAAATTCACCCCTCCACTTT.

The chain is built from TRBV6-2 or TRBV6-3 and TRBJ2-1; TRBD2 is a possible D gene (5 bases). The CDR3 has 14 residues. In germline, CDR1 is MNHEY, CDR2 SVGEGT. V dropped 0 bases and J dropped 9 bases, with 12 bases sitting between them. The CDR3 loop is CASSYSLTGSEQFF. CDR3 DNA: TGTGCCAGCAGTTACTCTTTGACGGGGAGTGAGCAGTTCTTC.

CDR3 sequence: CASSQGPGMHYEQYF. In DNA form, the CDR3 reads TGTGCCAGCAGCCAAGGGCCGGGGATGCACTACGAGCAGTACTTC. V and J are TRBV3-1 (or the pseudogene TRBV3-2) and TRBJ2-7; maybe TRBD2 (5 bases). Germline CDR1 LGHDT, CDR2 YNNKEL (reference sequence). V lost 1 base and J 3 bases, leaving 13 bases between the germline ends. The CDR3 runs to 15 residues.

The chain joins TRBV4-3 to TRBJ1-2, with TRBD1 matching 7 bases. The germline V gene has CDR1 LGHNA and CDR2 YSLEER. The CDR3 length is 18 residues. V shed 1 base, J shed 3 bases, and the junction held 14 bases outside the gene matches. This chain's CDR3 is CASSQGASDREWDYGYTF. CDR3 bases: TGCGCCAGCAGCCAAGGGGCGTCTGACAGGGAATGGGACTATGGCTACACCTTC.

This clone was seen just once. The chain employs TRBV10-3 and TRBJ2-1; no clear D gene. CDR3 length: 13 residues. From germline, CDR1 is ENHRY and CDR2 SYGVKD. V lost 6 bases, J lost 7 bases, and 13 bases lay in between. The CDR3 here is CAISAGEPNEQFF. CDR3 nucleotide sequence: TGTGCCATCAGCGCTGGAGAACCGAATGAGCAGTTCTTC.

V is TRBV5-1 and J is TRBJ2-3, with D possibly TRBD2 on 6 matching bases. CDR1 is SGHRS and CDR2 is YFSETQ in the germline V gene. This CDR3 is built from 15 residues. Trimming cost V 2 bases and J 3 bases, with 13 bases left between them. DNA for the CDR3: TGCGCCAGCAGCTTAGGGCTGGGGGGAACAGATACGCAGTATTTT. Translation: CASSLGLGGTDTQYF.

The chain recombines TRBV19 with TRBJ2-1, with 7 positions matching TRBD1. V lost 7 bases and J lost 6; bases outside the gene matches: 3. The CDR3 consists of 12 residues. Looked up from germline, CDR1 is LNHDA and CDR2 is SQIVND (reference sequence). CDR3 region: CASIDRANEQFF. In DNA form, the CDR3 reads TGTGCCAGTATAGACAGGGCCAATGAGCAGTTCTTC.

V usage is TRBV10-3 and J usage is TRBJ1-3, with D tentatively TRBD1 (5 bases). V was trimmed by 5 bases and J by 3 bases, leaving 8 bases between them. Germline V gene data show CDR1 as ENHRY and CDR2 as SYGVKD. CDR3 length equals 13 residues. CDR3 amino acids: CAISQGVGNTIYF. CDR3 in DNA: TGTGCCATCAGTCAGGGCGTTGGAAACACCATATATTTT.

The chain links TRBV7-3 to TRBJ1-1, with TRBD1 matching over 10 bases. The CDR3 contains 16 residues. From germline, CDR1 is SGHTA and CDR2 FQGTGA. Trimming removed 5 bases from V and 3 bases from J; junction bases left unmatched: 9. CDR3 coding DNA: TGTGCCAGCAGCCCCCGCGACAGGGGGCTTGACACTGAAGCTTTCTTT. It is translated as CASSPRDRGLDTEAFF.

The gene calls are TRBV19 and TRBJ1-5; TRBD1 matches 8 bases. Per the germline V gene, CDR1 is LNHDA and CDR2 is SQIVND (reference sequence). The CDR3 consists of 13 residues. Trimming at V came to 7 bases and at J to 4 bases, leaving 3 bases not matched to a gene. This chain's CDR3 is CASIQGVNQPQHF. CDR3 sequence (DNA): TGTGCCAGTATACAGGGGGTAAATCAGCCCCAGCATTTT. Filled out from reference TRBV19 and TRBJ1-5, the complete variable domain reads DGGITQSPKYLFRKEGQNVTLSCEQNLNHDAMYWYRQDPGQGLRLIYYSQIVNDFQKGDIAEGYSVSREKKESFPLTVTSAQKNPTAFYLCASIQGVNQPQHFGDGTRLSIL.

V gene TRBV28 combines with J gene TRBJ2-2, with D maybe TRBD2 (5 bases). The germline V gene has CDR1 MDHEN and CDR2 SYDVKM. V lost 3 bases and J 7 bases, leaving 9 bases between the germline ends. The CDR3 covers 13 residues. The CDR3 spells CASSLTEVGELFF. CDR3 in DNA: TGTGCCAGCAGTTTGACGGAGGTCGGGGAGCTGTTTTTT.

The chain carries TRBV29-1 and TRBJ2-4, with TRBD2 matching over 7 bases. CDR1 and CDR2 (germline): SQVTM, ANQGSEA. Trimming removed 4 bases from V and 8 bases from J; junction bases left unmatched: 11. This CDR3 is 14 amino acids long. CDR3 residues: CSVGWGGRADIQYF. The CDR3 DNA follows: TGCAGCGTTGGGTGGGGCGGGAGAGCGGACATTCAGTACTTC. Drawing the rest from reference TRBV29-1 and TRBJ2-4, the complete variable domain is SAVISQKPSRDICQRGTSLTIQCQVDSQVTMMFWYRQQPGQSLTLIATANQGSEATYESGFVIDKFPISRPNLTFSTLTVSNMSPEDSSIYLCSVGWGGRADIQYFGAGTRLSVL.